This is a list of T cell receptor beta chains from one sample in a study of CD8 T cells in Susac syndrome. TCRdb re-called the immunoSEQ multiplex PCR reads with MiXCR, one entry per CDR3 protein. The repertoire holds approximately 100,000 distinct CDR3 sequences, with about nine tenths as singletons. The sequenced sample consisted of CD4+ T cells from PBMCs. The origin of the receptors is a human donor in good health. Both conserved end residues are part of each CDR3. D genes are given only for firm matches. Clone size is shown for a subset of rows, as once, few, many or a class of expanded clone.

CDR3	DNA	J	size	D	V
CASSQARGSTGELFF	TGTGCCAGCAGCCAAGCCAGGGGCTCCACCGGGGAGCTGTTTTTT	TRBJ2-2	NA	NA	TRBV14
CASGETQYF	TGTGCCAGTGGAGAGACCCAGTACTTC	TRBJ2-5	few	NA	TRBV19
CASSVSGVVGNQPQHF	TGTGCCAGCAGCGTCTCAGGGGTGGTCGGCAATCAGCCCCAGCATTTT	TRBJ1-5	NA	NA	TRBV7-2
CASSLLDRGYGGYTF	TGTGCCAGCAGCCTCCTAGACAGGGGATATGGTGGCTACACCTTC	TRBJ1-2	NA	TRBD1	TRBV3-1
CASKVRNTEAFF	TGTGCCAGTAAAGTCAGGAACACTGAAGCTTTCTTT	TRBJ1-1	NA	NA	TRBV19
CASSLDHLDSPLHF	TGTGCCAGCAGCTTAGACCATTTGGATTCACCCCTCCACTTT	TRBJ1-6	once	NA	TRBV11-2
CASSLVTGSFTDTQYF	TGTGCCAGCAGCTTAGTAACAGGGAGTTTTACAGATACGCAGTATTTT	TRBJ2-3	NA	NA	TRBV7-2
CSAVDRGRAEQYF	TGCAGTGCGGTGGACAGGGGGCGCGCAGAGCAGTACTTC	TRBJ2-7	NA	TRBD1	TRBV20-1
CSASNIQGEAFF	TGCAGTGCTAGTAACATCCAAGGAGAAGCTTTCTTT	TRBJ1-1	NA	NA	TRBV20-1
CAWKYLTDNTEAFF	TGTGCCTGGAAATACCTGACAGACAACACTGAAGCTTTCTTT	TRBJ1-1	NA	NA	TRBV30
CASSRSETEYQPQHF	TGTGCCAGCAGTAGATCCGAGACAGAATATCAGCCCCAGCATTTT	TRBJ1-5	once	NA	TRBV6-2/TRBV6-3
CATSRGELGNGYTF	TGTGCCACCAGCAGAGGCGAATTAGGTAATGGCTACACCTTC	TRBJ1-2	NA	NA	TRBV15
CSASTVGRTNEKLFF	TGCAGTGCTAGCACTGTTGGGAGGACTAATGAAAAACTGTTTTTT	TRBJ1-4	NA	NA	TRBV20-1
CAWSITSGTYEQYF	TGTGCCTGGAGTATAACTAGCGGGACCTACGAGCAGTACTTC	TRBJ2-7	NA	TRBD2	TRBV30
CASSSLTARAQETQYF	TGTGCCAGCAGTTCCTTGACAGCCCGCGCCCAAGAGACCCAGTACTTC	TRBJ2-5	NA	NA	TRBV12-3/TRBV12-4
CASSHGGGRSYEQFF	TGTGCCAGCAGCCATGGCGGGGGTCGGTCCTATGAGCAGTTCTTC	TRBJ2-1	NA	TRBD2	TRBV3-1
CASSEYGLSGANVLTF	TGTGCCAGCAGTGAATATGGGCTCTCTGGGGCCAACGTCCTGACTTTC	TRBJ2-6	NA	NA	TRBV25-1
CASTSDSRFYGYTF	TGTGCCAGTACCTCGGACAGCCGATTCTATGGCTACACCTTC	TRBJ1-2	NA	NA	TRBV19
CASNPGLSSYEQYF	TGTGCCAGCAATCCGGGACTGAGCTCCTACGAGCAGTACTTC	TRBJ2-7	NA	NA	TRBV2
CASRTSTGELFF	TGTGCCAGTCGTACCTCCACCGGGGAGCTGTTTTTT	TRBJ2-2	once	NA	TRBV6-5
CASSSRQGVTQYF	TGTGCCAGCAGCTCCCGACAGGGGGTGACCCAGTACTTC	TRBJ2-5	NA	TRBD1	TRBV13
CASSSQRQGRISGNTIYF	TGTGCCAGCAGCTCACAAAGACAGGGGAGAATCTCTGGAAACACCATATATTTT	TRBJ1-3	NA	TRBD1	TRBV7-2
CASSGGQRNTEAFF	TGTGCCAGCAGTGGAGGACAGAGGAACACTGAAGCTTTCTTT	TRBJ1-1	NA	NA	TRBV27
CASSLNSGGNYEQYF	TGTGCCAGCAGCTTAAATAGCGGGGGGAACTACGAGCAGTACTTC	TRBJ2-7	NA	TRBD2	TRBV7-2
CSADGDPGGGGELFF	TGCAGTGCAGATGGGGACCCAGGAGGAGGCGGGGAGCTGTTTTTT	TRBJ2-2	NA	NA	TRBV20-1
CASSSLGPGETQYF	TGCGCCAGCAGCTCACTAGGGCCGGGAGAGACCCAGTACTTC	TRBJ2-5	NA	NA	TRBV5-1
CASSVRDRADGELFF	TGTGCCAGCAGCGTACGGGACAGGGCGGACGGGGAGCTGTTTTTT	TRBJ2-2	NA	TRBD1	TRBV9
CASSASGLAVVGGQFF	TGTGCCAGCAGCGCGAGTGGGCTAGCGGTCGTCGGAGGGCAGTTCTTC	TRBJ2-1	NA	TRBD2	TRBV9
CASSLQGTGEAGYTF	TGCGCCAGCAGCTTGCAAGGAACGGGGGAGGCTGGCTACACCTTC	TRBJ1-2	NA	NA	TRBV5-1
CAWSPPQTGIYGYTF	TGTGCCTGGAGCCCCCCCCAGACAGGGATCTATGGCTACACCTTC	TRBJ1-2	NA	TRBD1	TRBV30
CASSGPQGKNIQYF	TGTGCCAGCTCAGGACCCCAGGGAAAAAACATTCAGTACTTC	TRBJ2-4	NA	NA	TRBV18
CASSRRTPMGAEAFF	TGTGCCAGCAGTCGACGGACCCCAATGGGTGCTGAAGCTTTCTTT	TRBJ1-1	NA	NA	TRBV6-2/TRBV6-3
CASEIAGGPDTQYF	TGTGCCAGCGAGATAGCGGGGGGGCCAGATACGCAGTATTTT	TRBJ2-3	NA	TRBD2	TRBV28
CASSLRSRQQSSYNEQFF	TGCGCCAGCAGCTTGAGGTCCCGACAGCAGAGCTCCTACAATGAGCAGTTCTTC	TRBJ2-1	NA	NA	TRBV5-1
CASSLANGQGVDSPLHF	TGCGCCAGCAGCTTGGCCAATGGACAGGGGGTGGATTCACCCCTCCACTTT	TRBJ1-6	NA	TRBD1	TRBV5-1
CSARPSAVTQETQYF	TGCAGTGCTAGACCTTCGGCAGTTACCCAAGAGACCCAGTACTTC	TRBJ2-5	NA	NA	TRBV20-1
CSARTGNTGELFF	TGCAGTGCTAGAACAGGGAACACCGGGGAGCTGTTTTTT	TRBJ2-2	NA	NA	TRBV20-1
CSVEDHGPTYEQYF	TGCAGCGTTGAAGATCACGGCCCCACCTACGAGCAGTACTTC	TRBJ2-7	NA	NA	TRBV29-1
CASSQQDRVGSRAFF	TGCGCCAGCAGCCAACAAGACAGGGTTGGATCGCGAGCTTTCTTT	TRBJ1-1	NA	TRBD1	TRBV4-3
CASTTGNTEAFF	TGTGCCAGCACGACAGGGAACACTGAAGCTTTCTTT	TRBJ1-1	NA	NA	TRBV18
CASSPLALSTYEQYF	TGTGCCAGCAGCCCCCTGGCCCTGTCCACCTACGAGCAGTACTTC	TRBJ2-7	NA	NA	TRBV5-6
CASSRPGTGGVEAFF	TGTGCCAGCAGCCGTCCCGGGACAGGGGGCGTCGAAGCTTTCTTT	TRBJ1-1	NA	TRBD1	TRBV12-3/TRBV12-4
CASKNRGAGSSPLHF	TGTGCCAGCAAAAACCGGGGGGCGGGAAGTTCACCCCTCCACTTT	TRBJ1-6	NA	NA	TRBV7-2
CASSLADRANQPQHF	TGTGCCAGCAGTTTAGCGGACAGGGCCAATCAGCCCCAGCATTTT	TRBJ1-5	NA	TRBD1	TRBV28
CSVAKSGGYSYEQYF	TGCAGCGTTGCCAAATCAGGGGGCTACTCCTACGAGCAGTACTTC	TRBJ2-7	NA	TRBD1	TRBV29-1
CASDRGTAGQFF	TGTGCCTCTGACAGGGGGACAGCGGGGCAGTTCTTC	TRBJ2-1	NA	TRBD1	TRBV30
CASSIEGRSGANVLTF	TGTGCCAGTAGTATAGAGGGGCGGTCTGGGGCCAACGTCCTGACTTTC	TRBJ2-6	NA	NA	TRBV19
CASSDRTGFNEQFF	TGTGCCAGTAGTGACCGGACAGGGTTTAATGAGCAGTTCTTC	TRBJ2-1	NA	TRBD1	TRBV19
CASSWDREDNEQFF	TGTGCCAGCAGTTGGGACAGGGAGGACAATGAGCAGTTCTTC	TRBJ2-1	NA	TRBD1	TRBV6-6
CASSSTGGYVKNIQYF	TGTGCCAGCAGCTCTACAGGGGGGTACGTCAAAAACATTCAGTACTTC	TRBJ2-4	NA	TRBD1	TRBV7-9
CASSLAGVGGYTF	TGCGCCAGCAGCTTGGCCGGGGTTGGAGGCTACACCTTC	TRBJ1-2	NA	NA	TRBV5-1
CASSLDVPGQGAGTEAFF	TGCGCCAGCAGCTTGGACGTCCCGGGACAGGGGGCTGGGACTGAAGCTTTCTTT	TRBJ1-1	NA	TRBD1	TRBV5-1
CASGTSGPSMYEQYF	TGTGCCAGCGGGACTAGCGGACCCTCGATGTACGAGCAGTACTTC	TRBJ2-7	NA	TRBD2	TRBV2
CASSSPGQNYGYTF	TGTGCCAGCAGTTCCCCGGGACAGAACTATGGCTACACCTTC	TRBJ1-2	once	TRBD1	TRBV28
CASSRAGVAYEQYF	TGTGCCAGCTCTCGTGCGGGAGTAGCCTACGAGCAGTACTTC	TRBJ2-7	NA	TRBD2	TRBV14
CASSHGGVQETQYF	TGTGCCAGCAGCCACGGGGGAGTTCAAGAGACCCAGTACTTC	TRBJ2-5	once	NA	TRBV7-2
CASRRAQSGYTF	TGTGCCAGTAGGAGGGCGCAAAGCGGCTACACCTTC	TRBJ1-2	NA	NA	TRBV19
CSVVARGQGAYGHTF	TGCAGCGTTGTTGCGAGGGGGCAGGGGGCGTATGGCCACACCTTC	TRBJ1-2	NA	TRBD1	TRBV29-1
CASSDDLNQPQHF	TGTGCCAGCAGCGACGACCTCAATCAGCCCCAGCATTTT	TRBJ1-5	NA	NA	TRBV2